The 20 T cell receptor beta chains listed next were all sequenced from one sample in a study of CD8 T cells in Susac syndrome. It was with random hexamers that roughly 0.5 to 1 ug RNA was reverse transcribed. TCRdb reprocessed the immunoSEQ multiplex PCR reads via MiXCR and lists one record per CDR3 protein. Of about 190,000 distinct CDR3 sequences in the sample, around 95% were seen once. Sequencing input: CD8+ T cells from PBMCs. The receptors were gathered from a human donor with Susac syndrome.

V and J are TRBV5-6 and TRBJ2-1; D may be TRBD1 (5 bases). V shed 2 bases and J shed 0 bases, with 12 bases lying between them. Per germline, CDR1 SGHDT and CDR2 YYEEEE. This CDR3 has 16 amino acids. CDR3 in DNA: TGTGCCAGCAGCTTAGACAGATTAAGCTCCTACAATGAGCAGTTCTTC. This gives the protein CASSLDRLSSYNEQFF. Full variable domain (outside the CDR3, taken from reference TRBV5-6 and TRBJ2-1): DAGVTQSPTHLIKTRGQQVTLRCSPKSGHDTVSWYQQALGQGPQFIFQYYEEEERQRGNFPDRFSGHQFPNYSSELNVNALLLGDSALYLCASSLDRLSSYNEQFFGPGTRLTVL.

The gene calls are TRBV7-9 and TRBJ1-4, with D possibly matching TRBD1 (5 bases). The CDR3 totals 14 residues. The germline gives CDR1 SEHNR, CDR2 FQNEAQ (reference sequence). With 5 bases removed from V and 3 bases from J, the gap between germline ends came to 10 bases. Here the CDR3 reads CASSPWDPNEKLFF. In nucleotides, the CDR3 is TGTGCCAGCAGCCCCTGGGACCCTAATGAAAAACTGTTTTTT.

The V and J genes are TRBV27 and TRBJ1-2; D may be TRBD1 (6 bases). The CDR3 has 13 amino acids. Germline V CDR1 and CDR2: MNHEY, SMNVEV (reference sequence). Trimming cost V 7 bases and J 7 bases, with 16 bases left between them. CDR3 sequence reads: CASTPGSGVGYTF. Written as DNA, the CDR3 is TGTGCCAGCACCCCTGGTTCAGGGGTTGGCTACACCTTC.

The chain is built from TRBV20-1 and TRBJ1-2; perhaps TRBD1 as D (6 bases). Per germline, CDR1 DFQATT and CDR2 SNEGSKA (reference sequence). V shed 3 bases and J shed 4 bases, with 21 bases lying between them. The CDR3 is made up of 16 amino acids. CDR3 coding DNA: TGCAGTGCTAGTCTCACAGGGAATAGTGGTATCTATGGCTACACCTTC. It codes for CSASLTGNSGIYGYTF.

The chain carries TRBV13 and TRBJ2-1; 10 nucleotides align to TRBD2. The CDR3 sequence is 16 residues long. Germline assignment: CDR1 PRHDT and CDR2 FYEKMQ (reference sequence). Trimming cost V 5 bases and J 9 bases; bases outside gene matches: 13. CDR3 DNA sequence: TGTGCCAGCAGCCCTCTGGGTAGCGGGGGGCATGGTGAGCAGTTCTTC. It encodes CASSPLGSGGHGEQFF.

The chain combines TRBV19 with TRBJ2-7; D unclear. The V and J ends lost 0 bases and 0 bases respectively, with 9 bases between them. The CDR3 runs 15 residues. CDR1 LNHDA and CDR2 SQIVND come from the germline V gene (reference sequence). CDR3 protein: CASSIDHDVSYEQYF. In DNA form, the CDR3 reads TGTGCCAGTAGTATAGATCATGACGTCTCCTACGAGCAGTACTTC.

The rearrangement joins TRBV27 to TRBJ1-5; D gene unclear. Germline V lookup: CDR1 MNHEY, CDR2 SMNVEV (reference sequence). V gave up 4 bases and J gave up 3 bases, with 10 bases separating them. The CDR3 totals 14 residues. As DNA, the CDR3 is TGTGCCAGCAGTTCCATGGGCCACAATCAGCCCCAGCATTTT. Protein product: CASSSMGHNQPQHF.

V gene TRBV12-3 or TRBV12-4 combines with J gene TRBJ2-2, with 10 nucleotides matching TRBD1. The CDR3 contains 17 residues. V shed 1 base, J shed 2 bases, and the junction held 4 bases outside the gene matches. CDR3 coding DNA: TGTGCCAGCAGTTTAGGGGGACAGGGGATAAACACCGGGGAGCTGTTTTTT. Translated: CASSLGGQGINTGELFF.

J is TRBJ2-1 and V is TRBV12-3 or TRBV12-4; tentatively, D is TRBD2 (6 bases). Trimming took off 6 bases at V and 3 bases at J, with 15 bases between the two ends. The CDR3 is made up of 15 amino acids. CDR3 sequence (DNA): TGTGCCAGCAGAAGAATAGCGGCTAACTACAATGAGCAGTTCTTC. Its translation: CASRRIAANYNEQFF.

This chain links TRBV7-2 with TRBJ2-7; tentatively, D is TRBD1 (6 bases). CDR3 length: 15 amino acids. The germline V and J ends were trimmed by 1 base and 2 bases, with 12 bases remaining between them. Germline V lookup: CDR1 SGHTA, CDR2 FQGNSA. Here the CDR3 reads CASSLVGAATYEQYF. CDR3 bases: TGTGCCAGCAGCTTAGTGGGGGCGGCGACCTACGAGCAGTACTTC.

The chain is built from TRBV20-1 and TRBJ1-2; D is undetermined. V lost 3 bases, J lost 4 bases, and 18 bases lay in between. The germline V gene encodes CDR1 DFQATT and CDR2 SNEGSKA (reference sequence). This CDR3 region has 15 residues. As DNA, the CDR3 is TGCAGTGCTAGCCCGGCGGGTCGACTCATCTATGGCTACACCTTC. This codes for CSASPAGRLIYGYTF.

V usage is TRBV7-9 and J usage is TRBJ1-5; TRBD1 aligns across 7 bases. Germline CDR1 and CDR2: SEHNR and FQNEAQ (reference sequence). The V and J ends lost 1 base and 6 bases, in that order; junction bases with no gene match: 6. The CDR3 sequence is 15 residues long. CDR3 amino acids: CASSLGQGNGQPQHF. CDR3 DNA: TGTGCCAGCAGCTTAGGACAGGGTAACGGTCAGCCCCAGCATTTT.

This chain connects TRBV30 to TRBJ2-3; D is uncertain. V was clipped by 3 bases and J by 3 bases, with 16 bases between them. CDR3 length equals 15 residues. Germline loops: CDR1 GTSNPN, CDR2 SVGIG (reference sequence). The CDR3 DNA is TGTGCCTGGAGCCTTTCGTCCCTTAATACAGATACGCAGTATTTT. Translating it yields CAWSLSSLNTDTQYF.

The chain employs TRBV13 and TRBJ1-2; TRBD1 matches at 8 bases. J lost 4 bases, V lost 4 bases, and 8 bases had no gene match. This CDR3 comprises 15 residues. Germline CDR1 reads PRHDT; CDR2 reads FYEKMQ (reference sequence). The CDR3 here is CASSSGQESRYGYTF. The CDR3 DNA reads as TGTGCCAGCAGCTCGGGACAGGAGAGCCGCTATGGCTACACCTTC.

The J gene is TRBJ2-7, the V gene TRBV6-5; possibly TRBD2 for D (6 bases). The length of the CDR3 is 15 residues. Germline CDR1 reads MNHEY; CDR2 reads SVGAGI. V was clipped by 0 bases and J by 6 bases, with 15 bases between them. CDR3: CASSYSSAGSAEQYF. For the CDR3, the DNA is TGTGCCAGCAGTTACTCGAGTGCGGGATCGGCCGAGCAGTACTTC.

The CDR3 sequence is CSARSGQPQHF. CDR3 sequence (DNA): TGCAGTGCTAGATCGGGTCAGCCCCAGCATTTT. The gene calls are TRBV20-1 and TRBJ1-5; D is unclear. The V and J ends lost 2 bases and 6 bases respectively, with 5 bases between them. The CDR3 runs to 11 residues. Germline V gene data show CDR1 as DFQATT and CDR2 as SNEGSKA (reference sequence).

The chain's CDR3 is CASSLATSGTYNEQFF. For the CDR3, the DNA is TGCGCCAGCAGCTTGGCAACTAGCGGTACCTACAATGAGCAGTTCTTC. This chain connects TRBV5-1 to TRBJ2-1; 8 nucleotides align to TRBD2. V lost 0 bases to trimming and J lost 2 bases; unmatched junction nucleotides: 4. This CDR3 comprises 16 residues. CDR1 is SGHRS, CDR2 YFSETQ, per germline.

The chain joins TRBV27 to TRBJ2-2; no clear D gene. The CDR3 contains 14 residues. The ends were cut back, 5 bases at V and 1 base at J, with 8 bases in the middle. Germline CDR1 and CDR2: MNHEY and SMNVEV (reference sequence). The CDR3 DNA reads as TGTGCCAGCAGTACTCAAATGAACACCGGGGAGCTGTTTTTT. Amino acid sequence: CASSTQMNTGELFF.

The rearrangement joins TRBV7-9 to TRBJ2-1; TRBD2 matches 11 bases. Trimming at V came to 3 bases and at J to 5 bases, leaving 9 bases not matched to a gene. Per germline, CDR1 SEHNR and CDR2 FQNEAQ (reference sequence). The CDR3 is 17 amino acids. CDR3 protein: CASSLPATSGINNEQFF. The CDR3 nucleotides read TGTGCCAGCAGCTTGCCTGCGACTAGCGGGATTAACAATGAGCAGTTCTTC.

V and J are TRBV3-1 and TRBJ2-1; D ambiguous. The CDR3 loop spans 14 amino acids. Trimming removed 0 bases from V and 3 bases from J, with 6 bases in between. CDR1 LGHDT and CDR2 YNNKEL come from the germline V gene (reference sequence). The CDR3 bases are TGTGCCAGCAGCCAAGACTCTAACTACAATGAGCAGTTCTTC. Protein sequence: CASSQDSNYNEQFF.